The 6 T cell receptor beta chains in this list originate from one sample, sequenced in a study of blood T cell repertoires in COVID-19. Profiled with immunoSEQ multiplex PCR; TCRdb holds only in-frame clones, not every one. The sample carries hundreds of thousands of clones, roughly 85% recorded once. Sequenced material: peripheral blood. The receptors stem from a man aged 45-65 years with active or convalescent COVID-19.

This clone was picked up a small number of times. The V gene is TRBV12-3 or TRBV12-4, the J gene TRBJ1-2; TRBD1 is a possible D gene (5 bases). The V gene lost 5 bases and the J gene lost 6 bases, with 13 bases spanning the gap. This CDR3 comprises 13 residues. DNA for the CDR3: TGTGCCAGCAGTCCAGGGCGGGAGAATGGCTACACCTTC. This gives the protein CASSPGRENGYTF.

This clone was seen only once. The J gene is TRBJ2-7, the V gene TRBV5-4, with D tentatively TRBD2 (5 bases). Trimming shortened V by 4 bases and J by 3 bases, and 11 bases separated the two germline ends. Germline lookup yields CDR1 SGHNT and CDR2 YYREEE (reference sequence). CDR3 size: 13 residues. Here the CDR3 DNA reads TGTGCCAGCAGCGAGGGCTCGATCTACGAGCAGTACTTC. It specifies CASSEGSIYEQYF.

The chain uses TRBV19 and TRBJ2-3, with D possibly being TRBD1 (6 bases). This CDR3 is 14 amino acids long. Germline CDR1 reads LNHDA; CDR2 reads SQIVND (reference sequence). The V gene lost 7 bases and the J gene lost 1 base, with 12 bases spanning the gap. The chain's CDR3 is CASNDRRGTDTQYF. The CDR3 region has the DNA TGTGCCAGTAACGACAGGCGTGGCACAGATACGCAGTATTTT. The variable domain in full, completed from reference TRBV19 and TRBJ2-3, reads DGGITQSPKYLFRKEGQNVTLSCEQNLNHDAMYWYRQDPGQGLRLIYYSQIVNDFQKGDIAEGYSVSREKKESFPLTVTSAQKNPTAFYLCASNDRRGTDTQYFGPGTRLTVL.

CDR3 sequence reads: CASSRRSGTSGSSYNEQFF. CDR3 coding DNA: TGTGCCAGCAGCCGTCGGTCGGGGACTAGCGGGAGCTCCTACAATGAGCAGTTCTTC. The chain couples TRBV4-2 to TRBJ2-1, with 14 bases matching TRBD2. Germline CDR1 LGHNA, CDR2 YNFKEQ. Trimming took 4 bases from V and 0 from J; bases not matched to a gene: 8. This CDR3 spans 19 amino acids.

The genes are TRBV28 and TRBJ1-1; a weak D match, TRBD1 (5 bases). The CDR3 extends over 13 amino acids. V lost 5 bases and J lost 1, with 8 bases in between. Germline loops: CDR1 MDHEN, CDR2 SYDVKM. The CDR3: CASSRGKNTEAFF. CDR3 in DNA: TGTGCCAGCAGTAGGGGTAAGAACACTGAAGCTTTCTTT.

This chain connects TRBV5-6 to TRBJ2-5; D call uncertain. In germline, CDR1 is SGHDT, CDR2 YYEEEE. The CDR3 is 13 amino acids. V was shortened by 3 bases and J by 0 bases, with 6 bases between the two germline ends. The CDR3 here is CASSSQNQETQYF. Written as DNA, the CDR3 is TGTGCCAGCAGCTCCCAGAACCAAGAGACCCAGTACTTC. The full variable domain, in which reference TRBV5-6 and TRBJ2-5 provide the parts outside the CDR3, is DAGVTQSPTHLIKTRGQQVTLRCSPKSGHDTVSWYQQALGQGPQFIFQYYEEEERQRGNFPDRFSGHQFPNYSSELNVNALLLGDSALYLCASSSQNQETQYFGPGTRLLVL.